A selection of T cell receptor beta chains follows, all from one sample in a study of glioma-infiltrating T cells after dendritic cell vaccination. The method was immunoSEQ multiplex PCR; TCRdb's version includes in-frame clones alone and lacks a portion of them. Of around 92,000 clones listed, approximately 84% are singletons. Sequences were derived from blood, sampled after dendritic cell vaccination. Receptors were obtained from a human donor with glioblastoma. The CDR3 runs from the conserved cysteine through the conserved F or W. The D gene is left open where the match is weak. A row's size may be missing; if present it is once, few, many or a size class.

J,size,D,V,DNA,CDR3
TRBJ1-4,-,-,TRBV18,TGTGCCAGCTCACAAGGTCAGGGGAAACTGTTTTTT,CASSQGQGKLFF
TRBJ2-7,-,TRBD1,TRBV5-1,TGCGCCAGCAGCTCTGACAGGGGGCGAAGGTCCTACGAGCAGTACTTC,CASSSDRGRRSYEQYF
TRBJ1-2,-,-,TRBV19,TGTGCCAGTAGGGCAGGGCCTTATGGCTACACCTTC,CASRAGPYGYTF
TRBJ2-2,-,TRBD2,TRBV27,TGTGCCAGCAGTTTGGGAGGGGTTGGCGGGGAGCTGTTTTTT,CASSLGGVGGELFF
TRBJ2-1,-,TRBD2,TRBV10-3,TGTGCCATCAGCTTAGCGGGAGGTTACAATGAGCAGTTCTTC,CAISLAGGYNEQFF
TRBJ2-5,-,-,TRBV10-3,TGTGCCATCAGTACCCCCGAGGGGACCCAGTACTTC,CAISTPEGTQYF
TRBJ1-1,-,-,TRBV27,TGTGCCAGCAGTTTGGGGCGGATGAACACTGAAGCTTTCTTT,CASSLGRMNTEAFF
TRBJ2-1,-,TRBD1,TRBV18,TGTGCCAGCTCTCCGGCGACAGGGGGATCTAGTGAGCAGTTCTTC,CASSPATGGSSEQFF
TRBJ1-5,-,-,TRBV11-2,TGTGCCAGCAGCTTAGGGTTACGGCAGCCCCAGCATTTT,CASSLGLRQPQHF
TRBJ2-2,-,-,TRBV9,TGTGCCAGCAGCGTCCGGGGGACCTTGAACACCGGGGAGCTGTTTTTT,CASSVRGTLNTGELFF
TRBJ1-1,-,-,TRBV10-3,TGTGCCATCAGTGGGGGTATGGAACGTACAGGAAACTTCATCATGAACACTGAAGCTTTCTTT,CAISGGMERTGNFIMNTEAFF
TRBJ1-1,-,-,TRBV6-1,TGTGCCAGCAGTTCATCCGGAGGGAGGAACACTGAAGCTTTCTTT,CASSSSGGRNTEAFF
TRBJ2-5,-,TRBD1,TRBV10-2,TGCGCCAGCAGTGAGCCGGGACAGGGCCAGGAGACCCAGTACTTC,CASSEPGQGQETQYF
TRBJ1-5,-,-,TRBV10-1,TGCGCCAGCGGTCGACAGGTAGAGGTGTGTCAGCCCCAGCATTTT,CASGRQVEVCQPQHF
TRBJ1-5,-,TRBD1,TRBV23-1,TGCGCCAGCAGTCGGATCGTCACAGGGGGCCATCAGCCCCAGCATTTT,CASSRIVTGGHQPQHF
TRBJ2-1,few,TRBD2,TRBV7-3,TGTGCCAGCAGCTTAACGGGGGGGACCAACAATGAGCAGTTCTTC,CASSLTGGTNNEQFF
TRBJ2-1,-,TRBD1,TRBV5-1,TGCGCCAGCAGAAGACAGGGCCGGAATGAGCAGTTCTTC,CASRRQGRNEQFF
TRBJ2-1,-,TRBD1,TRBV5-1,TGCGCCAGCAGCTTGGCCGGACAGGGGTACAATGAGCAGTTCTTC,CASSLAGQGYNEQFF
TRBJ1-1,-,TRBD1,TRBV28,TGTGCCAGCAGCTGGGGGTGGGGCAGGGGGCTTCTGAACACTGAAGCTTTCTTT,CASSWGWGRGLLNTEAFF
TRBJ2-7,-,-,TRBV5-1,TGCGCCAGCAGCTGGGGGGGCGGGGGCTCCTACGAGCAGTACTTC,CASSWGGGGSYEQYF
TRBJ2-1,-,-,TRBV28,TGTGCCAGCACCGATCCCCCCCTAGGTACCGATGAGCAGTTCTTC,CASTDPPLGTDEQFF
TRBJ1-4,-,TRBD1,TRBV27,TGTGCCAGCAGTTGGACGGGACAGGGGTTTAATGAAAAACTGTTTTTT,CASSWTGQGFNEKLFF
TRBJ2-7,few,-,TRBV2,TGTGCCAGCAGGGCGGGTAGCGGTCGTAGCGAGTCCTACGAGCAGTACTTC,CASRAGSGRSESYEQYF
TRBJ2-1,-,-,TRBV29-1,TGCAGCGTTGCAGGGTACAATGAGCAGTTCTTC,CSVAGYNEQFF
TRBJ1-5,-,-,TRBV5-1,TGCGCCAGCAGCTTGCAGCCAGGGGATCAGCCCCAGCATTTT,CASSLQPGDQPQHF